These T cell receptor beta chains were read from a single sample in a study of blood T cell repertoires in COVID-19. TCRdb's table, derived via immunoSEQ multiplex PCR, lists solely in-frame clones and lacks some. The table records a few hundred thousand clones, 75% to 90% of them present only once. The material sequenced was peripheral blood. The receptors derive from a man aged 25-45 years who had recovered from COVID-19. CDR3s include the opening cysteine and the closing phenylalanine or tryptophan. A D gene is named only where the DNA matches it firmly. Rows may omit the clone size; those that give it use once, few, many or a size class.

v_call	d_call	clone_size	j_call	cdr3_nt	cdr3_aa
TRBV19	-	-	TRBJ1-3	TGTGCCAGTAGTCCCCCCGCGGGGTTTAGGACCTCTGGAAACACCATATATTTT	CASSPPAGFRTSGNTIYF
TRBV5-8	TRBD2	-	TRBJ2-1	TGTGCCAGCAGGCTAGCGGGGGGGCCCAATGAGCAGTTCTTC	CASRLAGGPNEQFF
TRBV29-1	-	-	TRBJ1-2	TGCAGCGTTGACAGGGGACCCCTAAATGGCTACACCTTC	CSVDRGPLNGYTF
TRBV3-1/TRBV3-2	TRBD1	-	TRBJ1-1	TGTGCCAGCAGCCCGGACAGGATGAACACTGAAGCTTTCTTT	CASSPDRMNTEAFF
TRBV6-5	-	-	TRBJ1-2	TGTGCCAGCAGACCAGGAATTAACTATGGCTACACCTTC	CASRPGINYGYTF
TRBV5-1	-	-	TRBJ2-7	TGCGCCAGCAGCCCCATGGGCAGGCTAAGCTCCTACGAGCAGTACTTC	CASSPMGRLSSYEQYF
TRBV27	TRBD1	-	TRBJ1-2	TGTGCCAGCGGGGACAGGTCCCTCCGCCTCATTGGCTACACCTTC	CASGDRSLRLIGYTF
TRBV19	-	-	TRBJ1-2	TGTGCCAGTAGTATGGAGGGATATGGCTACACCTTC	CASSMEGYGYTF
TRBV6-5	-	-	TRBJ1-1	TGTGCCAGCAGTTACTCGGTTCAGGGAGGCACTGAAGCTTTCTTT	CASSYSVQGGTEAFF
TRBV3-1/TRBV3-2	-	-	TRBJ2-5	TGTGCCAGCAGCCCAATTACAGGGCCGTCGTTGACCCAGTACTTC	CASSPITGPSLTQYF
TRBV7-2	TRBD1	-	TRBJ1-1	TGTGCCAGCAGCGGGGACAGTATGAACACTGAAGCTTTCTTT	CASSGDSMNTEAFF
TRBV3-1/TRBV3-2	-	-	TRBJ1-1	TGTGCCAGCAGCCTCTGGGGGGGAAGTAACACTGAAGCTTTCTTT	CASSLWGGSNTEAFF
TRBV6-1	TRBD1	-	TRBJ2-7	TGTGCCAGCAGTGAAGCCCAGGGACAGGGGTCCTACGAGCAGTACTTC	CASSEAQGQGSYEQYF
TRBV5-6	TRBD1	-	TRBJ1-1	TGTGCCAGCAGCCTAATTCCGGGACAGACACTGAACACTGAAGCTTTCTTT	CASSLIPGQTLNTEAFF
TRBV27	-	-	TRBJ2-7	TGTGCCAGCAGGAAGAATTCTGGGGGGGCGCGGGAGCAGTACTTC	CASRKNSGGAREQYF
TRBV19	-	-	TRBJ1-1	TGTGCCAGTAGTCGGGGACATGAAGCTTTCTTT	CASSRGHEAFF
TRBV5-4	TRBD2	-	TRBJ2-2	TGTGCCAGCAGCTTGGACGGGGGGGGCACCGGGGAGCTGTTTTTT	CASSLDGGGTGELFF
TRBV5-8	TRBD1	-	TRBJ1-5	TGTGCCAGCAGCCTTGGACAGGGCGGTCAGCCCCAGCATTTT	CASSLGQGGQPQHF
TRBV2	TRBD1	-	TRBJ1-2	TGTGCCAGCAAGATAGGGACAGGGAAAGATGGCTACACCTTC	CASKIGTGKDGYTF
TRBV18	-	-	TRBJ1-1	TGTGCCAGCTCACCAGAGGGCCCGAACACTGAAGCTTTCTTT	CASSPEGPNTEAFF
TRBV6-4	-	-	TRBJ1-5	TGTGCCAGCAGTCCCGAGAAGATTGATAGCAATCAGCCCCAGCATTTT	CASSPEKIDSNQPQHF
TRBV10-3	TRBD1	-	TRBJ2-2	TGTGCCATCAGTGAGTTTGGGACAGCGAACACCGGGGAGCTGTTTTTT	CAISEFGTANTGELFF
TRBV4-1	TRBD1	once	TRBJ1-5	TGCGCCAGCAGCCAGGTAGACAGGGGGATCTACGTGTGTCAGCCCCAGCATTTT	CASSQVDRGIYVCQPQHF
TRBV2	-	-	TRBJ1-3	TGTGCCAGCAGTGAATCCCCCCAGGCCGAGGGAAACACCATATATTTT	CASSESPQAEGNTIYF
TRBV12-5	TRBD2	-	TRBJ2-1	TGTGCTAGTAGATCTAGCGGGGGGACGGGTGAGCAGTTCTTC	CASRSSGGTGEQFF
TRBV6-2/TRBV6-3	TRBD1	-	TRBJ1-3	TGTGCCAGCAGTCGACGACAGGGGACTGGAAACACCATATATTTT	CASSRRQGTGNTIYF
TRBV19	TRBD1	-	TRBJ2-7	TGTGCCAGCAGTTACCGAGACAGGGGGACTTACGAGCAGTACTTC	CASSYRDRGTYEQYF
TRBV19	-	-	TRBJ2-2	TGTGCCAGTAGTATAGTTCGGGGAGCTGGGTCAGAGGGGGAGCTGTTTTTT	CASSIVRGAGSEGELFF
TRBV7-2	-	few	TRBJ1-2	TGTGCCAGCAGCTTTTCCGGCTTC	CASSFSGF
TRBV27	-	-	TRBJ2-7	TGTGCCAGCAGTCCCCCCGGCGTATCGGGGCAGTACTTC	CASSPPGVSGQYF
TRBV5-6	TRBD1	-	TRBJ2-7	TGTGCCAGCAGCTTGCCGACAGGGGGTGGCTACGAGCAGTACTTC	CASSLPTGGGYEQYF
TRBV20-1	TRBD2	-	TRBJ2-1	TGCAGTGCTAGTGGTCTCGGGGGGGCCAGAAATGAGCAGTTCTTC	CSASGLGGARNEQFF
TRBV25-1	-	-	TRBJ1-4	TGTGCCAGCAGTGAGAGGGGGGGTTTGTTCGAAAAACTGTTTTTT	CASSERGGLFEKLFF
TRBV19	TRBD1	-	TRBJ1-6	TGTGCCAGTAGTAGGACGCTGACAGGGGGGAATTCACCCCTCCACTTT	CASSRTLTGGNSPLHF
TRBV9	-	-	TRBJ2-7	TGTGCCAGCAGCGTAGATACTTTCTCCTACGAGCAGTACTTC	CASSVDTFSYEQYF
TRBV3-1/TRBV3-2	-	-	TRBJ2-7	TGTGCCAGCAGCCAAGATCTGGCGGGGCCCGGCGAGCAGTACTTC	CASSQDLAGPGEQYF
TRBV6-6	TRBD2	-	TRBJ2-7	TGTGCCAGCAGTCCGCCTTTGGGACTACCGGGGGTGGACGAGCAGTACTTC	CASSPPLGLPGVDEQYF
TRBV27	TRBD1	-	TRBJ1-6	TGTGCCAGCAGTTCTAGGACAGGGCGAAATTCACCCCTCCACTTT	CASSSRTGRNSPLHF
TRBV5-8	-	-	TRBJ2-7	TGTGCCAGCAGCCCGTGGACTAGGGGGGGGACCTACGAGCAGTACTTC	CASSPWTRGGTYEQYF
TRBV27	TRBD2	-	TRBJ2-7	TGTGCCAGCAGCCTGACTAGCGGGGGGGGAGGTTACGAGCAGTACTTC	CASSLTSGGGGYEQYF
TRBV11-2	-	-	TRBJ1-1	TGTGCCAGCAGCTTGACAGGAATGACTGAAGCTTTCTTT	CASSLTGMTEAFF
TRBV7-9	TRBD1	once	TRBJ1-3	TGTGCCAGCAGCCCCGACAGGGCTGGAAACACCATATATTTT	CASSPDRAGNTIYF
TRBV18	TRBD2	-	TRBJ2-2	TGTGCCAGCTCACCCCCGACTAGCATCTCCGGGGAGCTGTTTTTT	CASSPPTSISGELFF
TRBV19	-	-	TRBJ1-1	TGTGCCAGTAGTATAGATCTATCGAGGGACACTGAAGCTTTCTTT	CASSIDLSRDTEAFF
TRBV18	TRBD1	-	TRBJ1-2	TGTGCCAGCTCACTACCGGGACAGGGTTCCTTTTTCTATGGCTACACCTTC	CASSLPGQGSFFYGYTF
TRBV6-2/TRBV6-3	-	-	TRBJ1-6	TGTGCCAGCAGTTACCTGCAGTTTGGTTCACCCCTCCACTTT	CASSYLQFGSPLHF
TRBV10-3	-	-	TRBJ2-6	TGTGCCATTCATTCCGGGACACAGAGCTCTGGGGCCAACGTCCTGACTTTC	CAIHSGTQSSGANVLTF
TRBV18	-	-	TRBJ2-7	TGTGCCAGCTCACCACCTGGCGGGTCCGTCTCCTACGAGCAGTACTTC	CASSPPGGSVSYEQYF
TRBV6-5	TRBD1	-	TRBJ2-7	TGTGCCAGCAGTTACGGCGCAGGGGGCTCCTACGAGCAGTACTTC	CASSYGAGGSYEQYF